The rows below give T cell receptor beta chains drawn from one sample of a study of blood T cell repertoires in COVID-19. Assay: immunoSEQ multiplex PCR; the TCRdb copy retains only in-frame clones and omits some. The table has about 200,000 clones, around nine tenths seen once. The sample taken for sequencing was peripheral blood. The receptors were sampled from a man aged 55 to 69 who had recovered from COVID-19. Both conserved end residues are part of each CDR3. The D gene is left open where the match is weak. Clone sizes are given selectively: once, few, many, or a class where the clone is expanded.

j_call: TRBJ2-2; clone_size: .; d_call: TRBD2; v_call: TRBV27; cdr3_aa: CASSLKGVLAGPNTGELFF; cdr3_nt: TGTGCCAGCAGTTTAAAGGGGGTTCTAGCGGGGCCGAACACCGGGGAGCTGTTTTTT
j_call: TRBJ2-2; clone_size: .; d_call: .; v_call: TRBV9; cdr3_aa: CASSDQVANTGELFF; cdr3_nt: TGTGCCAGCAGCGACCAGGTGGCGAACACCGGGGAGCTGTTTTTT
j_call: TRBJ2-7; clone_size: .; d_call: .; v_call: TRBV15; cdr3_aa: CATSRDQGGTYEQYF; cdr3_nt: TGTGCCACCAGCAGAGACCAGGGGGGAACCTACGAGCAGTACTTC
j_call: TRBJ1-2; clone_size: .; d_call: TRBD1; v_call: TRBV30; cdr3_aa: CAWTATGDPGGYTF; cdr3_nt: TGTGCCTGGACCGCGACAGGGGACCCTGGGGGCTACACCTTC
j_call: TRBJ2-3; clone_size: .; d_call: TRBD2; v_call: TRBV3-1/TRBV3-2; cdr3_aa: CACTSGSLLDTQYF; cdr3_nt: TGTGCCTGCACTAGCGGGAGTCTGTTAGATACGCAGTATTTT
j_call: TRBJ2-5; clone_size: .; d_call: TRBD2; v_call: TRBV7-3; cdr3_aa: CASSPNGLATQETQYF; cdr3_nt: TGTGCCAGCAGCCCCAACGGACTAGCGACCCAAGAGACCCAGTACTTC
j_call: TRBJ2-3; clone_size: .; d_call: TRBD2; v_call: TRBV6-4; cdr3_aa: CASSGTSGTDTQYF; cdr3_nt: TGTGCCAGCAGTGGGACTAGCGGCACAGATACGCAGTATTTT
j_call: TRBJ1-2; clone_size: .; d_call: .; v_call: TRBV6-1; cdr3_aa: CASLVLESNYGYTF; cdr3_nt: TGTGCCAGCCTAGTCTTGGAGTCCAACTATGGCTACACCTTC
j_call: TRBJ2-7; clone_size: .; d_call: TRBD1; v_call: TRBV6-6; cdr3_aa: CATGTGGFYEQYF; cdr3_nt: TGTGCCACCGGGACAGGGGGATTCTACGAGCAGTACTTC
j_call: TRBJ1-1; clone_size: .; d_call: .; v_call: TRBV7-9; cdr3_aa: CASSLARGTEAFF; cdr3_nt: TGTGCCAGCAGCTTAGCCCGGGGGACTGAAGCTTTCTTT
j_call: TRBJ1-6; clone_size: .; d_call: TRBD1; v_call: TRBV7-8; cdr3_aa: CASSPPGQSYSPLHF; cdr3_nt: TGTGCCAGCAGCCCGCCGGGACAGAGCTATTCACCCCTCCACTTT
j_call: TRBJ1-4; clone_size: once; d_call: .; v_call: TRBV28; cdr3_aa: CASSIHPGKLFF; cdr3_nt: TGTGCCAGCAGTATACACCCTGGAAAACTGTTTTTT
j_call: TRBJ2-7; clone_size: .; d_call: TRBD2; v_call: TRBV27; cdr3_aa: CASSPRLAGDIQNYEQYF; cdr3_nt: TGTGCCAGCAGTCCTCGCCTAGCGGGAGATATCCAGAACTACGAGCAGTACTTC
j_call: TRBJ1-5; clone_size: .; d_call: .; v_call: TRBV18; cdr3_aa: CASSPNSGVTGDQPQHF; cdr3_nt: TGTGCCAGCTCACCTAATTCCGGGGTAACCGGTGATCAGCCCCAGCATTTT
j_call: TRBJ2-3; clone_size: .; d_call: .; v_call: TRBV7-2; cdr3_aa: CASMGGGRGTDTQYF; cdr3_nt: TGTGCCAGCATGGGAGGGGGGCGAGGAACAGATACGCAGTATTTT